Below, 19 T cell receptor beta chains from the same sample are listed, as sequenced in a study of blood T cell repertoires in COVID-19. Generated by immunoSEQ multiplex PCR, the TCRdb table keeps only in-frame clones and is missing some. Found here are roughly 500,000 clones, 88% of them singletons; the top ten hold about 1.7%. The sequencing input was PBMCs or T cells enriched from blood (not recorded which). The receptors shown here come from a woman between 40 and 50 years old who had recovered from COVID-19.

The V call is TRBV3-1 (or the pseudogene TRBV3-2), the J call TRBJ1-3; D is unresolved. CDR3 size: 13 residues. The ends were cut back, 1 base at V and 3 bases at J, with 4 bases in the middle. CDR1 is LGHDT, CDR2 YNNKEL, per germline (reference sequence). The CDR3 loop reads CASSQVRGNTIYF. The CDR3 nucleotides read TGTGCCAGCAGCCAAGTTCGTGGAAACACCATATATTTT.

V gene TRBV11-2 combines with J gene TRBJ2-2, with a weak D call TRBD1 (5 bases). The germline V gene has CDR1 SGHAT and CDR2 FQNNGV. The V and J ends lost 5 bases and 7 bases respectively, with 20 bases between them. The CDR3 has 16 residues. The CDR3 is CASSLALMTVLGELFF. CDR3 DNA: TGTGCCAGCAGCCTCGCCTTAATGACAGTTCTCGGGGAGCTGTTTTTT.

The chain couples TRBV27 to TRBJ1-2, with D perhaps TRBD1 (5 bases). The CDR3 has 15 residues. Germline CDR1 reads MNHEY; CDR2 reads SMNVEV (reference sequence). V was cut by 4 bases and J by 3 bases, with 15 bases left in between. As DNA, the CDR3 is TGTGCCAGCAGTTCCATGGGGGGTTCTGACTATGGCTACACCTTC. Translation gives CASSSMGGSDYGYTF.

The chain is built from TRBV11-3 and TRBJ2-3; D is perhaps TRBD2 (6 bases). With 2 bases removed from V and 3 bases from J, the gap between germline ends came to 12 bases. CDR3 length: 15 amino acids. CDR1 is SGHNT and CDR2 is YENEEA in the germline V gene. CDR3 in DNA: TGTGCCAGCAGCTTAACGGCGGGACTTACAGATACGCAGTATTTT. Translating gives CASSLTAGLTDTQYF.

The chain links TRBV4-1 to TRBJ2-5; possibly TRBD2 for D (6 bases). V was shortened by 0 bases and J by 2 bases, with 19 bases between the two germline ends. CDR1 MGHRA and CDR2 YSYEKL come from the germline V gene. The CDR3 is 18 residues long. The CDR3 spells CASSQDEGTSPEQETQYF. Here the CDR3 DNA reads TGCGCCAGCAGCCAAGATGAGGGCACTAGCCCCGAACAAGAGACCCAGTACTTC.

This clone was seen only once. The chain has TRBV20-1 and TRBJ2-3, with 7 bases aligning to TRBD2. This CDR3 spans 14 amino acids. Germline V gives CDR1 DFQATT, CDR2 SNEGSKA (reference sequence). Trimming cost V 3 bases and J 4 bases; bases outside gene matches: 7. The CDR3 spells CSASPWDYSDTQYF. The CDR3, as DNA: TGCAGTGCTAGTCCCTGGGACTATTCAGATACGCAGTATTTT.

This clone is a singleton in its sample. This chain uses TRBV18 with TRBJ2-7; D remains unclear. V was pared by 0 bases and J by 3 bases, with 9 bases between. Germline V lookup: CDR1 KGHSH, CDR2 LQKENI. The CDR3 extends over 14 amino acids. The CDR3 spells CASSPPWANYEQYF. CDR3 bases: TGTGCCAGCTCACCACCGTGGGCTAACTACGAGCAGTACTTC.

Notes on this clone: One junction end disagrees with the germline gene, perhaps due to a read error. This chain uses TRBV9 with TRBJ1-1; TRBD1 matches 7 bases. Germline V gives CDR1 SGDLS, CDR2 YYNGEE. The CDR3 extends over 11 amino acids. This CDR3 is CASSGGLGQLF. The CDR3 region has the DNA TGTGCCAGCAGCGGAGGGTTGGGACAGCTCTTT.

In nucleotides, the CDR3 is TGCGCCAGCAGCCAAGAACTATGGTACAATGAGCAGTTCTTC. Protein sequence: CASSQELWYNEQFF. The chain has TRBV4-3 and TRBJ2-1; no reliable D call. V was cut by 0 bases and J by 4 bases, with 7 bases left in between. Germline V gives CDR1 LGHNA, CDR2 YSLEER. The CDR3 spans 14 residues.

The chain has TRBV4-2 and TRBJ1-6, with D tentatively TRBD1 (6 bases). This CDR3 is 15 amino acids long. Trimming pared 2 bases from V and 8 bases from J, leaving 13 bases between. Germline values: CDR1 LGHNA, CDR2 YNFKEQ. CDR3 coding DNA: TGTGCCAGCAGCCAAAAACCGGGACACGATTCACCCCTCCACTTT. Encoded protein: CASSQKPGHDSPLHF.

The chain is built from TRBV11-3 and TRBJ2-5, with 9 bases fitting TRBD2. The germline V gene has CDR1 SGHNT and CDR2 YENEEA. This CDR3 has 13 amino acids. V was pared by 5 bases and J by 4 bases, with 2 bases of the junction left unmatched. CDR3 coding DNA: TGTGCCAGCAGCCTACTAGCGGGAGAGACCCAGTACTTC. Translation: CASSLLAGETQYF.

This clone is a singleton in its sample. The V and J genes are TRBV27 and TRBJ2-3, with 9 bases aligning to TRBD2. Germline V gene sequence: CDR1 MNHEY, CDR2 SMNVEV (reference sequence). The length of the CDR3 is 16 residues. The trim removed 7 bases at V and 0 bases at J, leaving 8 bases unmatched. The chain's CDR3 is CASNPGLAGSTDTQYF. CDR3 DNA: TGTGCCAGCAACCCCGGGCTAGCGGGAAGCACAGATACGCAGTATTTT.

The chain joins TRBV7-2 to TRBJ2-7, with 7 bases that match TRBD2. CDR1 is SGHTA and CDR2 is FQGNSA in the germline V gene. Trimming cost V 4 bases and J 0 bases; bases outside gene matches: 6. The CDR3 covers 15 residues. CDR3: CASSSPSGGSYEQYF. The DNA of the CDR3 is TGTGCCAGCAGCTCCCCTAGCGGAGGCTCCTACGAGCAGTACTTC.

The chain employs TRBV5-4 and TRBJ1-2; TRBD1 matches 7 bases. This CDR3 has 15 residues. Germline lookup yields CDR1 SGHNT and CDR2 YYREEE (reference sequence). V trimming: 5 bases; J trimming: 0 bases; junction bases outside the gene matches: 7. This CDR3 is CASRPGTVTNYGYTF. CDR3 DNA sequence: TGTGCCAGCAGACCTGGGACAGTTACTAACTATGGCTACACCTTC.

The J gene is TRBJ2-5, the V gene TRBV20-1; maybe TRBD2 (6 bases). The CDR3 extends over 14 amino acids. Germline CDR1 is DFQATT and CDR2 is SNEGSKA (reference sequence). The V and J ends lost 3 bases and 4 bases respectively, with 15 bases between them. CDR3: CSASGLSERETQYF. DNA for the CDR3: TGCAGTGCTAGTGGACTATCGGAGAGAGAGACCCAGTACTTC.

V usage is TRBV6-5 and J usage is TRBJ2-1; 9 positions match TRBD2. This CDR3 has 16 residues. V was clipped by 4 bases and J by 0 bases; unmatched bases: 4. Germline values: CDR1 MNHEY, CDR2 SVGAGI. In DNA form, the CDR3 reads TGTGCCAGCAGTTCCCTTAGCGGGAGCTCCTACAATGAGCAGTTCTTC. This translates into CASSSLSGSSYNEQFF.

There are a few counts of this clone. The chain couples TRBV7-9 to TRBJ1-1; 9 bases agree with TRBD1. The CDR3 loop spans 17 amino acids. Germline loops: CDR1 SEHNR, CDR2 FQNEAQ (reference sequence). Losses at the gene ends were 5 bases for V and 4 bases for J; bases not matched to a gene: 14. The CDR3 is CASSGNRGRGVGTEAFF. The CDR3 nucleotides are TGTGCCAGCAGCGGCAACAGGGGGCGTGGAGTCGGCACTGAAGCTTTCTTT.

The chain has TRBV6-2 or TRBV6-3 and TRBJ2-1; 7 bases agree with TRBD2. V lost 5 bases and J lost 0; bases outside the gene matches: 7. The CDR3 sequence is 16 residues long. Germline V gene sequence: CDR1 MNHEY, CDR2 SVGEGT. The CDR3 nucleotides read TGTGCCAGCAGTGGTACTAGCGCCACCTCCTACAATGAGCAGTTCTTC. It is translated as CASSGTSATSYNEQFF.

The chain uses TRBV6-5 and TRBJ2-7; 8 nucleotides agree with TRBD2. Germline V gene data show CDR1 as MNHEY and CDR2 as SVGAGI. This CDR3 comprises 15 residues. Trimming took 0 bases from V and 2 from J; bases not matched to a gene: 3. In DNA, the CDR3 is TGTGCCAGCAGTTACTCAGGACTAGCCCCCTACGAGCAGTACTTC. This sequence encodes CASSYSGLAPYEQYF.